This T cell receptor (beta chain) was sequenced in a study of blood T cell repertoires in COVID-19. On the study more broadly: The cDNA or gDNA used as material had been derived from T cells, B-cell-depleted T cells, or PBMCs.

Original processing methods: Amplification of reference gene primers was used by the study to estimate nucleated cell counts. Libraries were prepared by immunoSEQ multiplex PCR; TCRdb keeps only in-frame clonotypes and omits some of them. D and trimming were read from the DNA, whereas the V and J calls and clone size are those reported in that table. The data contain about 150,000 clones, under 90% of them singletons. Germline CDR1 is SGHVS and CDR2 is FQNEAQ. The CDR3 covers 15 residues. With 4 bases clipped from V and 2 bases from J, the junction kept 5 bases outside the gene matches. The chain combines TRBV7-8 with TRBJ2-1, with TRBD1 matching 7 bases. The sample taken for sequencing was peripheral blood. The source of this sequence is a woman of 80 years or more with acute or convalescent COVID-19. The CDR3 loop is CASSSTGVTYNEQFF. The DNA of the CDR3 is TGTGCCAGCAGCTCAACAGGGGTGACCTACAATGAGCAGTTCTTC.